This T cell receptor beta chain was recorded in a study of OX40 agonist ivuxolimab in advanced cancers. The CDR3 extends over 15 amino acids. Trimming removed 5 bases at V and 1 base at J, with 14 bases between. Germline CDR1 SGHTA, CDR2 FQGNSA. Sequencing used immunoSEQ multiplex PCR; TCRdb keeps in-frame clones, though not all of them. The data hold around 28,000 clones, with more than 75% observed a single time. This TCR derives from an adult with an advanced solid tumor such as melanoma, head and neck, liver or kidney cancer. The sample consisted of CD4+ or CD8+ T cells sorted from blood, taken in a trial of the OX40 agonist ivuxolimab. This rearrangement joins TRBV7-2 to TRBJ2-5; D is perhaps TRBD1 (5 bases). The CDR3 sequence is CASSAPGFGQETQYF. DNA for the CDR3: TGTGCCAGCAGCGCTCCAGGGTTTGGCCAAGAGACCCAGTACTTC.